A single sample is the source of the 2 T cell receptor beta chains below, sequenced in a study of shared clonotypes between healthy human individuals. Assay: immunoSEQ multiplex PCR; the TCRdb copy retains only in-frame clones and omits some. The sample records some 1.5 million clones, around 98% being singletons. Input material: naive CD4+ T cells sorted from blood. Subset reported: CD45RA+ positively selected. These receptors were collected from a man aged 25-45 years in good health.

This clone was found once. The chain employs TRBV28 and TRBJ2-1; a weak D match, TRBD2 (5 bases). From germline, CDR1 is MDHEN and CDR2 SYDVKM. The CDR3 totals 14 residues. The V gene lost 8 bases and the J gene lost 6 bases, with 17 bases spanning the gap. CDR3 amino acids: CASGLTYRGNEQFF. In DNA form, the CDR3 reads TGTGCCAGCGGGCTGACTTATCGGGGCAATGAGCAGTTCTTC. Complete variable domain (other parts from reference TRBV28 and TRBJ2-1): DVKVTQSSRYLVKRTGEKVFLECVQDMDHENMFWYRQDPGLGLRLIYFSYDVKMKEKGDIPEGYSVSREKKERFSLILESASTNQTSMYLCASGLTYRGNEQFFGPGTRLTVL.

V and J are TRBV7-2 and TRBJ2-6, with D perhaps given as TRBD1 or TRBD2 (5 bases each). The CDR3 length is 19 residues. Trimming took 5 bases from V and 0 from J, leaving 20 bases between them. Germline values: CDR1 SGHTA, CDR2 FQGNSA. The CDR3 here is CASSVTVQGAGSGANVLTF. The CDR3 DNA reads as TGTGCCAGCAGCGTAACTGTCCAGGGCGCGGGCTCTGGGGCCAACGTCCTGACTTTC. The variable domain in full, with the rest retrieved from reference TRBV7-2 and TRBJ2-6, is GAGVSQSPSNKVTEKGKDVELRCDPISGHTALYWYRQSLGQGLEFLIYFQGNSAPDKSGLPSDRFSAERTGGSVSTLTIQRTQQEDSAVYLCASSVTVQGAGSGANVLTFGAGSRLTVL.